This TCR beta chain came from a study of blood T cell repertoires in COVID-19. The germline V gene encodes CDR1 KGHSH and CDR2 LQKENI. The CDR3 length is 11 residues. V lost 6 bases to trimming and J lost 10 bases, with 11 bases between them. Sequenced by immunoSEQ multiplex PCR; TCRdb stores in-frame clones only, minus some. The sample consists of 270,000 or so clones, approximately 81% of them appearing once. The chain has TRBV18 and TRBJ2-3; D is unclear. The TCR sequence derives from a woman in her fifties or sixties who had been exposed to COVID-19. Sequencing used PBMCs or T cells enriched from blood (not recorded which). In nucleotides, the CDR3 is TGTGCCAGCTCGGAGAAAGACTCGCAGTATTTT. This codes for CASSEKDSQYF.